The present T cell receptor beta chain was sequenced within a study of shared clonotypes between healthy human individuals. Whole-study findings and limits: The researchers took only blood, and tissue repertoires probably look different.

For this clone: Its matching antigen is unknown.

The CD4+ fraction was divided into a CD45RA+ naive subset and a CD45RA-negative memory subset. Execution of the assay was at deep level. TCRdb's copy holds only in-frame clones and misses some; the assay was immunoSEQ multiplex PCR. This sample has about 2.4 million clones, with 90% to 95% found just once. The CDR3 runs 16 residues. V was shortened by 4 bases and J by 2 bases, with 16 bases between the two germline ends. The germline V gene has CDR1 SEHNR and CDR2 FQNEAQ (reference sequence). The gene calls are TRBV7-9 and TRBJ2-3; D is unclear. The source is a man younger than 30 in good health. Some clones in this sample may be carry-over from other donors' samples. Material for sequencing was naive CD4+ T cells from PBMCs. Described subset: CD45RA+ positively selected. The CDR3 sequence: CASSSTSNGFTDTQYF. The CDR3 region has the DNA TGTGCCAGCAGCTCAACGTCCAATGGATTCACAGATACGCAGTATTTT.